This entry is about one T cell receptor (beta chain). V lost 5 bases, J lost 6 bases, and 15 bases lay in between. The CDR3 spans 14 residues. The V gene's germline CDR1 is SGHVT and CDR2 SQSDAQ. Data came from immunoSEQ multiplex PCR; TCRdb stores just in-frame clones and leaves some out. This table holds about 270,000 clones, approximately 85% found once. This sample is drawn from a study of blood T cell repertoires in COVID-19. Specimen: peripheral blood. The TCR comes from a woman aged 70-85 years with acute or convalescent COVID-19. V and J are TRBV7-4 and TRBJ2-3, with a possible D match to TRBD1 (5 bases). CDR3 residues: CASSPQGAGDTQYF. Here the CDR3 DNA reads TGTGCCAGCAGCCCCCAAGGGGCAGGGGATACGCAGTATTTT.